A single sample is the source of the 10 T cell receptor beta chains below, sequenced in a study of blood T cell repertoires in COVID-19. Some clones are missing from TCRdb's copy, which holds only in-frame ones; the method was immunoSEQ multiplex PCR. The table lists fewer than 150,000 clones, more than 85% of them singletons. The sequenced material came from peripheral blood. The receptors here all came from a human donor in a cohort sampled during active COVID-19.

The V call is TRBV6-4, the J call TRBJ1-5; no firm D call. The CDR3 covers 18 residues. Trimming removed 0 bases from V and 0 bases from J, with 15 bases in between. The germline CDR1 and CDR2 sequences are MRHNA and SNTAGT. CDR3 DNA: TGTGCCAGCAGTGACTCGAGTCGTTGCCACTTTAGCAATCAGCCCCAGCATTTT. Residues: CASSDSSRCHFSNQPQHF.

This sequence joins TRBV24-1 and TRBJ1-1, with D possibly being TRBD1 (6 bases). CDR3 length: 18 amino acids. V lost 4 bases and J lost 5, with 25 bases in between. The germline CDR1 and CDR2 sequences are KGHDR and SFDVKD. CDR3 residues: CATSDLRQVEFVGTEAFF. In DNA form, the CDR3 reads TGTGCCACCAGTGACCTACGACAGGTGGAGTTTGTGGGGACTGAAGCTTTCTTT.

CDR3 loop: CASSEGRPETQYF. The CDR3 DNA follows: TGTGCCAGTAGTGAGGGTAGACCAGAGACCCAGTACTTC. The V gene is TRBV19, the J gene TRBJ2-5; perhaps TRBD2 as D (5 bases). Germline-derived CDR1 and CDR2 are LNHDA and SQIVND (reference sequence). The CDR3 extends over 13 amino acids. Deletions cut 5 bases from V and 4 bases from J, with 11 bases between.

The chain joins TRBV6-6 to TRBJ2-7; tentative D call: TRBD2 (5 bases). V gave up 6 bases and J gave up 4 bases, with 16 bases separating them. CDR3 size: 14 residues. Germline V CDR1 and CDR2: MNHNY, SVGAGI (reference sequence). CDR3 in DNA: TGTGCCAGCAGCCTAACCCGGGGTCCATACGAGCAGTACTTC. Translated, it gives CASSLTRGPYEQYF.

The chain couples TRBV27 to TRBJ1-6, with 8 bases matching TRBD1. Germline V gene data show CDR1 as MNHEY and CDR2 as SMNVEV (reference sequence). The CDR3 sequence is 14 residues long. The V and J ends lost 7 bases and 6 bases, in that order; junction bases with no gene match: 5. The CDR3 DNA is TGTGCCAGCACCTTAGACAGGGGTAATTCACCCCTCCACTTT. Protein product: CASTLDRGNSPLHF.

The V call is TRBV28, the J call TRBJ2-3, with D perhaps TRBD2 (6 bases). V was pared by 1 base and J by 3 bases, with 26 bases between. Germline lookup yields CDR1 MDHEN and CDR2 SYDVKM. The CDR3 is made up of 20 amino acids. The CDR3: CASSLSAARGRRGKTDTQYF. CDR3 nucleotide sequence: TGTGCCAGCAGTTTATCAGCGGCCCGAGGCCGGAGGGGAAAAACAGATACGCAGTATTTT.

This chain connects TRBV28 to TRBJ2-3; 11 bases are a match to TRBD2. CDR3 length: 16 amino acids. Looked up from germline, CDR1 is MDHEN and CDR2 is SYDVKM. The V gene end was trimmed by 5 bases and the J gene end by 2 bases; junction bases not matched to a gene: 6. CDR3 amino acids: CASSPTTSGVTDTQYF. CDR3 nucleotide sequence: TGTGCCAGCAGTCCCACGACTAGCGGGGTCACAGATACGCAGTATTTT.

This clone showed up just once. CDR3 residues: CASSLSGFRTGNQPQHF. The CDR3 region has the DNA TGTGCCAGCAGTTTATCTGGGTTCCGAACAGGCAATCAGCCCCAGCATTTT. V and J are TRBV27 and TRBJ1-5, with unresolved D. CDR1 and CDR2 (germline): MNHEY, SMNVEV (reference sequence). This CDR3 has 17 residues. The ends were cut back, 0 bases at V and 2 bases at J, with 14 bases in the middle.

The J gene is TRBJ1-2, the V gene TRBV3-1 (or the pseudogene TRBV3-2); weak D call: TRBD1 (6 bases). CDR1 is LGHDT and CDR2 is YNNKEL in the germline V gene (reference sequence). The V end lost 4 bases, the J end lost 0 bases, and 15 bases lay between the germline ends. The CDR3 sequence is 16 residues long. The CDR3 coding sequence is TGTGCCAGCAGCCTACGGGGGGCGAAAACTAACTATGGCTACACCTTC. Translated: CASSLRGAKTNYGYTF.

The CDR3 is CASSQVWAGSYEQYF. Here the CDR3 DNA reads TGTGCCAGCAGCCAAGTTTGGGCGGGCTCCTACGAGCAGTACTTC. This chain links TRBV4-2 with TRBJ2-7; possibly TRBD2 for D (5 bases). Germline V gives CDR1 LGHNA, CDR2 YNFKEQ. V lost 1 base and J 0 bases, leaving 10 bases between the germline ends. The CDR3 runs 15 residues.